The 28 T cell receptor beta chains in this list originate from one sample, sequenced in a study of T-cell memory formation after mild COVID-19. TCRdb passed the 5' RACE reads through MiXCR, listing each CDR3 protein once. The sample yields hundreds of thousands of distinct CDR3 sequences, roughly 15% seen once. Sequenced input: PBMCs or a T cell subset sorted from them (not recorded which). These receptors all stem from a man between 18 and 35 years old who had mild COVID-19 (a few samples of this study predate the infection). Cell type and time point are not known.

This clonotype showed up many times. V gene TRBV6-1 combines with J gene TRBJ2-7; 9 bases are a match to TRBD2. Germline lookup yields CDR1 MNHNS and CDR2 SASEGT. The CDR3 is 13 residues long. V was pared by 8 bases and J by 7 bases, with 9 bases of the junction left unmatched. The CDR3 region has the DNA TGTGCCAGCGGCGGGGGGGCTCCGGAGGAGCAGTACTTC. Protein sequence: CASGGGAPEEQYF.

This clonotype was picked up a small number of times. The J gene is TRBJ2-1, the V gene TRBV12-3 or TRBV12-4; 7 bases are shared with TRBD2. The CDR3 length is 13 residues. V was clipped by 6 bases and J by 15 bases; unmatched bases: 14. This CDR3 is CASSWGGVSPPFF. The CDR3 DNA follows: TGTGCCAGCAGCTGGGGGGGGGTAAGCCCACCGTTCTTC.

This clonotype has only a few counts. The genes are TRBV3-1 and TRBJ1-2, with 10 bases lining up with TRBD1. Germline values: CDR1 LGHDT, CDR2 YNNKEL (reference sequence). CDR3 length: 13 amino acids. V lost 5 bases, J lost 8 bases, and 5 bases stayed unmatched. The CDR3 DNA reads TGTGCCAGCAGCTCCGACAGGGGGCTCGGCTACACCTTC. Its protein is CASSSDRGLGYTF.

This clonotype was found a few times. The rearrangement uses TRBV10-2 and TRBJ2-2; the match to TRBD1 covers 9 bases. Germline CDR1 and CDR2: WSHSY and SAAADI. V shed 8 bases and J 3 bases; nucleotides not matched to a gene: 7. The CDR3 consists of 15 residues. The CDR3 sequence is CASVRTGADTGELFF. The CDR3 DNA reads as TGCGCCAGCGTCAGGACAGGGGCTGACACCGGGGAGCTGTTTTTT.

The chain employs TRBV20-1 and TRBJ1-6; 11 positions match TRBD1. The CDR3 spans 20 residues. V trimming: 1 base; J trimming: 0 bases; junction bases outside the gene matches: 11. The V gene's germline CDR1 is DFQATT and CDR2 SNEGSKA (reference sequence). The CDR3 DNA sequence: TGCAGTGCTAGAGTGAGGACAGGGGGCAGCGCGGGCTCCTATAATTCACCCCTCCACTTT. Protein: CSARVRTGGSAGSYNSPLHF.

This clonotype has just a few counts. CDR3 sequence reads: CASSLSMGGLTDTQYF. In DNA form, the CDR3 reads TGTGCCAGCAGTTTATCGATGGGGGGACTCACAGATACGCAGTATTTT. The chain employs TRBV27 and TRBJ2-3, with a weak D call TRBD2 (6 bases). Germline V lookup: CDR1 MNHEY, CDR2 SMNVEV (reference sequence). The V and J ends lost 0 bases and 2 bases respectively, with 12 bases between them. This CDR3 comprises 16 residues.

The table lists this clonotype with many counts. The rearrangement uses TRBV4-1 and TRBJ2-5; 12 nucleotides align to TRBD2. With V trimmed by 4 bases and J by 3 bases, 6 bases remained unmatched. This CDR3 contains 16 residues. The V gene's germline CDR1 is MGHRA and CDR2 YSYEKL. In DNA, the CDR3 is TGCGCCAGCAGCCTTCCCTGGACTAGCGGGGAAGAGACCCAGTACTTC. Its protein is CASSLPWTSGEETQYF.

This clonotype has only a few counts. CDR3 in DNA: TGCGCCAGCAGCCAGGGGGGACTAGCGGGGCGGAGAGAGACCCAGTACTTC. Amino acid sequence: CASSQGGLAGRRETQYF. The chain links TRBV4-1 to TRBJ2-5; 13 bases map to TRBD2. The CDR3 runs 17 residues. CDR1 is MGHRA and CDR2 is YSYEKL in the germline V gene. V dropped 3 bases and J dropped 4; count of bases not matched to a gene: 8.

This clonotype was seen repeatedly, ten times or more. The genes are TRBV7-8 and TRBJ1-1; D gene uncertain. CDR1 is SGHVS and CDR2 is FQNEAQ in the germline V gene. V gave up 4 bases and J gave up 0 bases, with 3 bases separating them. The CDR3 loop spans 12 amino acids. DNA for the CDR3: TGTGCCAGCAGCTCGATGAACACTGAAGCTTTCTTT. It specifies CASSSMNTEAFF.

The chain combines TRBV28 with TRBJ2-7; D gene unclear. The CDR3 totals 12 residues. V was cut by 5 bases and J by 9 bases, with 14 bases left in between. CDR1 is MDHEN and CDR2 is SYDVKM in the germline V gene. The DNA for the CDR3 is TGTGCCAGCAGTACCTATGGGGTAGGGCAGTACGTC. Translating gives CASSTYGVGQYV.

The chain uses TRBV12-3 or TRBV12-4 and TRBJ2-2; 11 nucleotides line up with TRBD2. V trimming: 1 base; J trimming: 0 bases; junction bases outside the gene matches: 7. The CDR3 is 19 amino acids. The CDR3 loop reads CASSLGGLAGIANTGELFF. As DNA, the CDR3 is TGTGCCAGCAGTTTAGGAGGACTAGCGGGTATCGCGAACACCGGGGAGCTGTTTTTT.

This clonotype appeared many times. The rearrangement uses TRBV14 and TRBJ2-7, with TRBD1 matching 11 bases. V was clipped by 5 bases and J by 5 bases; unmatched bases: 5. The CDR3 length is 14 residues. Per germline, CDR1 SGHDN and CDR2 FVKESK. Here the CDR3 DNA reads TGTGCCAGCAGCTCCCGGGACAGGGGGAACGAGCAGTACTTC. Amino acid sequence: CASSSRDRGNEQYF.

The chain uses TRBV15 and TRBJ1-5; 7 positions agree with TRBD1. The length of the CDR3 is 16 residues. CDR1 and CDR2 from the germline V gene are LNHNV and YYDKDF (reference sequence). Germline trimming cut 5 bases from V and 4 bases from J; bases unmatched to any gene: 11. CDR3 in DNA: TGTGCCACCAGCCCCATCCGAGCAGGGGGTAATCAGCCCCAGCATTTT. Protein product: CATSPIRAGGNQPQHF.

This rearrangement joins TRBV7-9 to TRBJ1-2; D gene unclear. From germline, CDR1 is SEHNR and CDR2 FQNEAQ (reference sequence). The CDR3 has 12 residues. V shed 6 bases and J shed 8 bases, with 13 bases lying between them. The CDR3 DNA is TGTGCCAGCAGTTTTTCCTCAGGCGGCTACACCTTC. Its translation: CASSFSSGGYTF.

The chain uses TRBV2 and TRBJ1-2, with TRBD1 identical over 7 bases. The V gene's germline CDR1 is SNHLY and CDR2 FYNNEI. Trimming took 8 bases from V and 7 from J; bases not matched to a gene: 7. The CDR3 is 12 residues long. This CDR3 reads CASQDRAGGYTF. The CDR3 DNA reads TGTGCCAGCCAAGACAGGGCGGGTGGCTACACCTTC.

This clonotype was counted a few times. The CDR3 DNA is TGTGCCAGCAGCCCCTCACGGGACACTGAAGCTTTCTTT. It encodes CASSPSRDTEAFF. The V and J genes are TRBV7-2 and TRBJ1-1; D remains unclear. The V end was cut by 5 bases, the J end by 3 bases, with 10 bases between. CDR3 size: 13 residues. Germline V CDR1 and CDR2: SGHTA, FQGNSA.

This clonotype came up a few times. The chain is built from TRBV10-3 and TRBJ2-1; weak D call: TRBD2 (5 bases). CDR1 and CDR2 (germline): ENHRY, SYGVKD. The CDR3 runs to 12 residues. The V gene lost 4 bases and the J gene lost 4 bases, with 5 bases spanning the gap. The CDR3 nucleotides are TGTGCCATCAGTGGACTATACAATGAGCAGTTCTTC. Translating it yields CAISGLYNEQFF.

This clonotype was observed once. The chain employs TRBV29-1 and TRBJ2-1; D is undetermined. V shed 1 base and J shed 8 bases, with 12 bases lying between them. The length of the CDR3 is 13 residues. Germline V gives CDR1 SQVTM, CDR2 ANQGSEA. CDR3 nucleotide sequence: TGCAGCGTTGAAGCGCGGCTGGGCGATGAGCAGTTCTTC. The encoded protein is CSVEARLGDEQFF.

There are a few counts of this clonotype. J is TRBJ2-5 and V is TRBV7-6; 7 bases agree with TRBD2. J gave up 4 bases and V 2 bases, and 4 bases lay outside the gene matches. Germline V gene lookup returns CDR1 SGHVS and CDR2 FNYEAQ. The CDR3 is 14 residues long. The CDR3 loop is CASSLTSAGETQYF. CDR3 nucleotides: TGTGCCAGCAGCTTAACTAGCGCGGGAGAGACCCAGTACTTC.

This clonotype was found a few times. This chain joins TRBV21-1 and TRBJ2-5; the table's D call of TRBD1 was not tested on the DNA. TRBV21-1 is a recognized pseudogene. The CDR3 is made up of 15 amino acids. The CDR3 loop is CASSEGQGKQETQYF. The CDR3 DNA reads TGTGCCAGCAGCGAGGGACAGGGGAAACAAGAGACCCAGTACTTC.

There are a few counts of this clonotype. The chain employs TRBV29-1 and TRBJ2-5, with D perhaps given as TRBD1 or TRBD2 (7 bases each). Trimming pared 4 bases from V and 4 bases from J, leaving 16 bases between. Germline V gene data show CDR1 as SQVTM and CDR2 as ANQGSEA. This CDR3 spans 14 amino acids. Here the CDR3 reads CSVVLAGGGETQYF. CDR3 bases: TGCAGCGTTGTACTGGCAGGGGGGGGAGAGACCCAGTACTTC.

The rearrangement links TRBV7-2 to TRBJ1-1; D uncertain. This CDR3 has 14 amino acids. V was trimmed by 5 bases and J by 5 bases, leaving 15 bases between them. Germline V gene lookup returns CDR1 SGHTA and CDR2 FQGNSA. CDR3 residues: CASSLRGVRTEAFF. CDR3 sequence (DNA): TGTGCCAGCAGCCTACGTGGGGTAAGGACTGAAGCTTTCTTT. The full variable domain, its missing parts supplied by reference TRBV7-2 and TRBJ1-1, is GAGVSQSPSNKVTEKGKDVELRCDPISGHTALYWYRQSLGQGLEFLIYFQGNSAPDKSGLPSDRFSAERTGGSVSTLTIQRTQQEDSAVYLCASSLRGVRTEAFFGQGTRLTVV.

CDR3 bases: TGTGCCAGCAGTCAGTGGACAGGCGCGAACACTGAAGCTTTCTTT. This codes for CASSQWTGANTEAFF. The chain uses TRBV6-2 or TRBV6-3 and TRBJ1-1; 7 nucleotides match TRBD1. After removal of 5 bases from V and 1 base from J, the junction contained 7 bases not matched to a gene. The germline V gene encodes CDR1 MNHEY and CDR2 SVGEGT. CDR3 size: 15 residues.

This chain uses TRBV24-1 with TRBJ2-5; D may be TRBD2 (7 bases). This CDR3 spans 13 amino acids. Germline V gene sequence: CDR1 KGHDR, CDR2 SFDVKD. Trimming removed 7 bases from V and 4 bases from J, with 12 bases in between. DNA for the CDR3: TGTGCCACCAGGGGGGGGCAGGGAGAGACCCAGTACTTC. It translates to CATRGGQGETQYF.

This clonotype has a handful of counts. This chain uses TRBV12-3 or TRBV12-4 with TRBJ2-1; TRBD2 aligns across 7 bases. The CDR3 has 16 amino acids. J gave up 6 bases and V 6 bases, and 14 bases lay outside the gene matches. CDR3 protein: CASSTQRETSSNEQFF. The CDR3 nucleotides are TGTGCCAGCAGCACGCAACGGGAGACTAGCTCCAATGAGCAGTTCTTC.

This chain connects TRBV5-1 to TRBJ1-1; TRBD1 might be the D (6 bases). This CDR3 has 17 amino acids. CDR1 SGHRS and CDR2 YFSETQ come from the germline V gene. V lost 0 bases and J 5 bases, leaving 20 bases between the germline ends. The CDR3 loop reads CASSLDQQGQGETEAFF. As DNA, the CDR3 is TGCGCCAGCAGCTTGGACCAACAGGGTCAAGGGGAAACTGAAGCTTTCTTT.

Only a few counts were recorded for this clonotype. This chain uses TRBV20-1 with TRBJ2-3; D call uncertain. This CDR3 region has 12 residues. CDR1 is DFQATT and CDR2 is SNEGSKA in the germline V gene (reference sequence). Trimming stripped 7 bases from V and 4 bases from J, with 12 bases between. The CDR3 loop is CSGLKLADTQYF. The DNA for the CDR3 is TGCAGTGGACTCAAATTGGCAGATACGCAGTATTTT.

The chain carries TRBV7-9 and TRBJ2-1, with D perhaps being TRBD1 or TRBD2 (6 bases each). The CDR3 spans 15 residues. Germline assignment: CDR1 SEHNR and CDR2 FQNEAQ (reference sequence). Trimming removed 6 bases at V and 4 bases at J, with 16 bases between. In DNA, the CDR3 is TGTGCCAGCAGACCGGGGGCGGGCCATTACAATGAGCAGTTCTTC. Its protein product is CASRPGAGHYNEQFF.